This record covers a single TCR beta chain. The antigen is not known. PCR used 60 Vbeta primers and 13 Jbeta primers. Assay: immunoSEQ multiplex PCR; the TCRdb copy retains only in-frame clones and omits some. Of 65,000 to 95,000 clones in the sample, over 70% are singletons; the top ten hold 5.5% to 7%. Trimming pared 3 bases from V and 1 base from J, leaving 11 bases between. This CDR3 has 15 amino acids. The germline CDR1 and CDR2 sequences are MNHEY and SVGAGI. The data originate from a study of cytomegalovirus exposure and HLA in healthy donors. Study overall: Among 150 million to 200 million T cells, an earlier analysis found roughly 100 million unique TCR beta sequences.

Whole-study results and caveats: Earlier findings revealed that most TCR beta V segments proved productive either about 87% or about 30% of the time.

The rearrangement links TRBV6-5 to TRBJ2-3; the D gene is possibly TRBD2 (6 bases). The origin of this receptor is a male donor in good health and CMV-seropositive. Input material: PBMCs. The CDR3 spells CASSYRRAGTDTQYF. In DNA, the CDR3 is TGTGCCAGCAGTTATCGGAGGGCTGGCACAGATACGCAGTATTTT.